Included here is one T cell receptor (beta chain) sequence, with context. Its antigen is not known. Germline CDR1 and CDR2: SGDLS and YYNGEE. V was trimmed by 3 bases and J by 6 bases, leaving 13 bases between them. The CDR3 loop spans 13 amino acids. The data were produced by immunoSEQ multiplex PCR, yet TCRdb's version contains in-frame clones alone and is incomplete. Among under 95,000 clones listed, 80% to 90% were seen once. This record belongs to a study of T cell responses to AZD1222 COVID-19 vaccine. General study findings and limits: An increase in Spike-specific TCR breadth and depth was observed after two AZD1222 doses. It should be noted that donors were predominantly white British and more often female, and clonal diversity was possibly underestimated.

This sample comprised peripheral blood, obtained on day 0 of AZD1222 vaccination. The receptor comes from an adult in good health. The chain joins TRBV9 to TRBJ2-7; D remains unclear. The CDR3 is CASSARLATEQYF. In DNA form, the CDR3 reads TGTGCCAGCAGCGCGCGACTGGCTACCGAGCAGTACTTC.